This TCR beta chain originates from a study of blood T cell repertoires in COVID-19. Overall study: Acute-phase and convalescent COVID-19 samples originated in the United States, Italy and Spain.

With V trimmed by 8 bases and J by 13 bases, 7 bases remained unmatched. CDR1 and CDR2 (germline): LNHDA, SQIVND (reference sequence). The CDR3 runs to 12 residues. In the original processing: How many nucleated cells were present was estimated from reference gene primer amplification. Data came from immunoSEQ multiplex PCR; TCRdb stores just in-frame clones and leaves some out. V, J and clone size reflect that table, while D and trimming were determined from the DNA. This sample has around 130,000 clones; roughly 84% occur once, and the top ten carry about 8.9%. The V and J genes are TRBV19 and TRBJ2-2, with 10 bases identical to TRBD1. Sequencing input: peripheral blood. This clonotype was sampled from a man aged 25-45 years with COVID-19, enrolled during active disease. The CDR3 nucleotides are TGTGCCAGTTCCCCAGGGGACAGGGGGCTGTTTTTT. Its protein product is CASSPGDRGLFF.